The 9 T cell receptor beta chains given below trace back to one sample, sequenced in a study of T cell responses to AZD1222 COVID-19 vaccine. Sequencing used immunoSEQ multiplex PCR; TCRdb keeps in-frame clones, though not all of them. The repertoire consists of about 140,000 clones, with about 90% occurring once and the leading ten covering around 7.6%. The sample consisted of peripheral blood, taken 28 days after the second dose of the MenACWY control vaccine. Every receptor here comes from an adult who received the MenACWY meningococcal vaccine as a control.

The V gene is TRBV5-1, the J gene TRBJ2-2, with D perhaps matching TRBD2 (7 bases). Germline CDR1 reads SGHRS; CDR2 reads YFSETQ. Trimming pared 3 bases from V and 1 base from J, leaving 13 bases between. This CDR3 spans 16 amino acids. In nucleotides, the CDR3 is TGCGCCAGCAGCTCCTGGGGGGGACAGAACACCGGGGAGCTGTTTTTT. Translated: CASSSWGGQNTGELFF.

The chain has TRBV7-3 and TRBJ2-6, with TRBD1 identical over 8 bases. The CDR3 runs to 15 residues. The V and J ends lost 4 bases and 2 bases, in that order; junction bases with no gene match: 1. Germline values: CDR1 SGHTA, CDR2 FQGTGA. Written as DNA, the CDR3 is TGTGCCAGCAGCTCAGGGGGCGCTGGGGCCAACGTCCTGACTTTC. It specifies CASSSGGAGANVLTF.

This chain links TRBV7-2 with TRBJ2-5; D gene unclear. V was trimmed by 5 bases and J by 4 bases, leaving 8 bases between them. Looked up from germline, CDR1 is SGHTA and CDR2 is FQGNSA. The CDR3 spans 12 residues. CDR3 region: CASSPVLETQYF. CDR3 DNA: TGTGCCAGCAGCCCTGTATTAGAGACCCAGTACTTC.

This clone was seen once. The V and J genes are TRBV6-2 or TRBV6-3 and TRBJ1-5; D call uncertain. The ends were cut back, 4 bases at V and 7 bases at J, with 8 bases in the middle. Per the germline V gene, CDR1 is MNHEY and CDR2 is SVGEGT. The CDR3 totals 12 residues. CDR3 DNA: TGTGCCAGCAGTTCTGGTACGCAGCCCCAGCATTTT. It codes for CASSSGTQPQHF.

The V and J genes are TRBV24-1 and TRBJ2-1; tentative D call: TRBD1 (8 bases). This CDR3 comprises 16 residues. Germline CDR1 is KGHDR and CDR2 is SFDVKD. V was shortened by 4 bases and J by 4 bases, with 16 bases between the two germline ends. The CDR3 DNA follows: TGTGCCACCAGTGACAAACAGGGGGGGTCGTACAATGAGCAGTTCTTC. Residues: CATSDKQGGSYNEQFF.

This clone was found a few times. V is TRBV29-1 and J is TRBJ2-7; D uncertain. From germline, CDR1 is SQVTM and CDR2 ANQGSEA. Trimming removed 4 bases at V and 6 bases at J, with 7 bases between. This CDR3 comprises 10 residues. CDR3 in amino acids: CSVVIVEQYF. CDR3 sequence (DNA): TGCAGCGTTGTTATCGTCGAGCAGTACTTC.

The chain carries TRBV27 and TRBJ2-4; TRBD2 matches 11 bases. The length of the CDR3 is 16 residues. The J segment lost 0 bases and the V segment lost 6 bases, leaving 4 bases of the junction unmatched. Germline V gene lookup returns CDR1 MNHEY and CDR2 SMNVEV (reference sequence). The CDR3, as DNA: TGTGCCAGCAGCAGAACTAGCGGGAGAGCCAAAAACATTCAGTACTTC. Translating it yields CASSRTSGRAKNIQYF.

The V gene is TRBV12-3 or TRBV12-4, the J gene TRBJ2-1; no reliable D call. This CDR3 comprises 10 residues. The ends were cut back, 3 bases at V and 6 bases at J, with 0 bases in the middle. The CDR3 sequence: CASSFNEQFF. The CDR3 DNA reads TGTGCCAGCAGTTTCAATGAGCAGTTCTTC.

This chain uses TRBV25-1 with TRBJ2-7, with 7 bases matching TRBD1. The CDR3 is 14 amino acids. J gave up 2 bases and V 2 bases, and 3 bases lay outside the gene matches. Germline V gene data show CDR1 as MGHDK and CDR2 as SYGVNS. In nucleotides, the CDR3 is TGTGCCAGCAGTGAACTGGACAGGACCTACGAGCAGTACTTC. It yields the protein CASSELDRTYEQYF.